This T cell receptor (beta chain) was sequenced in a study of technical replicates of blood from several donors. TCRdb's copy holds only in-frame clones and misses some; the assay was immunoSEQ multiplex PCR. The table has more than 80,000 clones, approximately 95% seen once. V lost 1 base and J 3 bases, leaving 7 bases between the germline ends. CDR1 SGHRS and CDR2 YFSETQ come from the germline V gene. The CDR3 has 13 residues. This sequence joins TRBV5-1 and TRBJ1-1; D is possibly TRBD1 (6 bases). The sample was T cells isolated from PBMCs. The clonotype was recovered from a human donor in good health. The CDR3 bases are TGCGCCAGCAGCTTGAGGACAGACACTGAAGCTTTCTTT. This gives the protein CASSLRTDTEAFF. Drawing the rest from reference TRBV5-1 and TRBJ1-1, the complete variable domain is KAGVTQTPRYLIKTRGQQVTLSCSPISGHRSVSWYQQTPGQGLQFLFEYFSETQRNKGNFPGRFSGRQFSNSRSEMNVSTLELGDSALYLCASSLRTDTEAFFGQGTRLTVV.